Listed here is a single T cell receptor beta chain. This specimen belongs to a study of technical replicates of blood from a few donors. The CDR3 runs to 13 residues. Trimming shortened V by 8 bases and J by 3 bases, and 12 bases separated the two germline ends. Germline CDR1 is LGHNT and CDR2 is FRNRAP. Generated by immunoSEQ multiplex PCR, the TCRdb table keeps only in-frame clones and is missing some. The sample contains 58,000 or so clones, approximately 86% of which appear only once. V gene TRBV12-5 combines with J gene TRBJ2-3; a possible D gene is TRBD2 (6 bases). The clonotype comes from a human donor in good health. Some clones in this sample may be carry-over from other donors' samples. The material sequenced was PBMCs. This chain's CDR3 is CASRGFMTDTQYF. The CDR3 bases are TGTGCTAGTCGGGGGTTTATGACAGATACGCAGTATTTT.